Below, 28 T cell receptor beta chains from the same sample are listed, as sequenced in a study of cytomegalovirus exposure and HLA in healthy donors. PCR employed 60 Vbeta and 13 Jbeta primers. The data were produced by immunoSEQ multiplex PCR, yet TCRdb's version contains in-frame clones alone and is incomplete. The table lists some 120,000 clones, around 79% of them singletons. Sequencing was performed on PBMCs. The origin of the receptors is a woman aged 40 to 50 in good health and CMV-seronegative.

J is TRBJ1-2 and V is TRBV19; 9 bases are a match to TRBD1. Germline V CDR1 and CDR2: LNHDA, SQIVND (reference sequence). This CDR3 comprises 16 residues. V lost 3 bases and J lost 7; bases outside the gene matches: 12. This chain's CDR3 is CASSMVDRGNIGGYTF. For the CDR3, the DNA is TGTGCCAGTAGTATGGTAGACAGGGGGAATATCGGTGGCTACACCTTC.

V usage is TRBV4-1 and J usage is TRBJ2-7, with TRBD2 identical over 7 bases. Germline assignment: CDR1 MGHRA and CDR2 YSYEKL. V was clipped by 1 base and J by 5 bases; unmatched bases: 5. There are 14 residues in the CDR3. CDR3 in amino acids: CASSQAGGTHEQYF. CDR3 sequence (DNA): TGCGCCAGCAGCCAAGCGGGAGGTACCCACGAGCAGTACTTC.

The chain combines TRBV28 with TRBJ2-7; TRBD2 might be the D (6 bases). V was cut by 3 bases and J by 6 bases, with 9 bases left in between. The germline CDR1 and CDR2 sequences are MDHEN and SYDVKM. This CDR3 has 12 residues. CDR3 sequence: CASSFGDSEQYF. CDR3 nucleotide sequence: TGTGCCAGCAGTTTCGGGGACTCCGAGCAGTACTTC.

As concerns this clone: Its ends do not fully match the called genes, so a read error is possible. This chain joins TRBV11-2 and TRBJ1-5; no definite D call. The CDR3 is made up of 13 amino acids. Germline-derived CDR1 and CDR2 are SGHAT and FQNNGV. The chain's CDR3 is CAGSLGRDQPQHF. For the CDR3, the DNA is TGTGCCGGCAGCCTGGGGAGGGATCAGCCCCAGCATTTT.

The chain recombines TRBV9 with TRBJ2-5; tentative D call: TRBD1 (5 bases). The J call may be incorrect, as the DNA end agrees better with TRBJ2-7. CDR3 length equals 16 residues. Germline assignment: CDR1 SGDLS and CDR2 YYNGEE. Written as DNA, the CDR3 is TGTGCCAGCAGCGAACCTCTCGACAGTGCGGACGACGAGCAGTACTTC. Its protein is CASSEPLDSADDEQYF.

The chain's CDR3 is CASLPAGIGEKLFF. CDR3 DNA: TGTGCCAGCCTTCCTGCGGGGATAGGAGAAAAACTGTTTTTT. J is TRBJ1-4 and V is TRBV11-3; D call uncertain. The V end lost 8 bases, the J end lost 8 bases, and 18 bases lay between the germline ends. CDR3 length: 14 residues. Germline V gene sequence: CDR1 SGHNT, CDR2 YENEEA.

V usage is TRBV5-1 and J usage is TRBJ1-4; D is uncertain. The germline gives CDR1 SGHRS, CDR2 YFSETQ. Between the trimmed V and J ends, which lost 3 bases and 0 bases, there was a span of 3 bases. The CDR3 spans 13 residues. Here the CDR3 reads CASSSATNEKLFF. The DNA of the CDR3 is TGCGCCAGCAGCTCTGCAACTAATGAAAAACTGTTTTTT. The complete variable domain, with remaining parts taken from reference TRBV5-1 and TRBJ1-4, reads KAGVTQTPRYLIKTRGQQVTLSCSPISGHRSVSWYQQTPGQGLQFLFEYFSETQRNKGNFPGRFSGRQFSNSRSEMNVSTLELGDSALYLCASSSATNEKLFFGSGTQLSVL.

The chain is built from TRBV28 and TRBJ1-1; 7 positions agree with TRBD1. CDR1 and CDR2 from the germline V gene are MDHEN and SYDVKM. V shed 5 bases, J shed 3 bases, and the junction held 9 bases outside the gene matches. This CDR3 spans 15 amino acids. The CDR3 DNA follows: TGTGCCAGCAGTATCACCGGGACAGAGTACACTGAAGCTTTCTTT. Its translation: CASSITGTEYTEAFF.

The chain is built from TRBV28 and TRBJ2-1, with 8 bases lining up with TRBD1. The CDR3 consists of 13 residues. With V trimmed by 5 bases and J by 10 bases, 7 bases remained unmatched. Germline V gene sequence: CDR1 MDHEN, CDR2 SYDVKM. The CDR3 reads CASSPQDRVEQFF. The CDR3 bases are TGTGCCAGCAGTCCCCAGGACAGGGTGGAGCAGTTCTTC.

The CDR3 spells CATGTSGSTGELFF. The CDR3 coding sequence is TGTGCCACCGGGACTAGCGGGAGTACCGGGGAGCTGTTTTTT. This chain uses TRBV15 with TRBJ2-2, with 14 bases lining up with TRBD2. This CDR3 is 14 amino acids long. The germline V gene has CDR1 LNHNV and CDR2 YYDKDF (reference sequence). V dropped 8 bases and J dropped 5; count of bases not matched to a gene: 1. The full variable domain, its missing parts supplied by reference TRBV15 and TRBJ2-2, is DAMVIQNPRYQVTQFGKPVTLSCSQTLNHNVMYWYQQKSSQAPKLLFHYYDKDFNNEADTPDNFQSRRPNTSFCFLDIRSPGLGDTAMYLCATGTSGSTGELFFGEGSRLTVL.

V gene TRBV4-3 combines with J gene TRBJ2-5, with TRBD2 identical over 11 bases. The junction had 5 bases not matched to a gene; V was cut back by 3 bases and J by 5 bases. The CDR3 extends over 15 amino acids. The germline V gene has CDR1 LGHNA and CDR2 YSLEER. In DNA form, the CDR3 reads TGCGCCAGCAGCCATAGCGGGAGGGCCGGGGAGACCCAGTACTTC. Residues: CASSHSGRAGETQYF.

The J gene is TRBJ1-2, the V gene TRBV28, with TRBD1 identical over 8 bases. After removal of 2 bases from V and 0 bases from J, the junction contained 11 bases not matched to a gene. Germline V CDR1 and CDR2: MDHEN, SYDVKM. This CDR3 has 18 residues. CDR3 DNA: TGTGCCAGCAGTTTACCTATAACAGGGGGGAAAGCTAACTATGGCTACACCTTC. Its translation is CASSLPITGGKANYGYTF.

The chain couples TRBV21-1 to TRBJ2-2; the DNA was not used to check the table's D call, TRBD1. TRBV21-1 is recorded as a pseudogene. The CDR3 is 24 residues long. The CDR3 DNA is TGTGCCAGCAGCAAGCCCAGCGCTTTAACTCCGGGACAGGGTGCCAATTTGAACACCGGGGAGCTGTTTTTT. Its protein is CASSKPSALTPGQGANLNTGELFF.

This chain connects TRBV2 to TRBJ2-7, with D perhaps TRBD2 (6 bases). The V gene's germline CDR1 is SNHLY and CDR2 FYNNEI. Trimming removed 0 bases from V and 6 bases from J, with 9 bases in between. This CDR3 comprises 13 residues. This chain's CDR3 is CASSEAAGIEQYF. The CDR3 nucleotides are TGTGCCAGCAGTGAAGCTGCGGGAATCGAGCAGTACTTC.

This clone was found once. The V call is TRBV5-1, the J call TRBJ2-7, with TRBD2 matching over 8 bases. V lost 3 bases to trimming and J lost 4 bases; unmatched junction nucleotides: 6. This CDR3 region has 14 residues. The germline CDR1 and CDR2 sequences are SGHRS and YFSETQ. CDR3 nucleotide sequence: TGCGCCAGCAGCTCCGGGACTAGTTCTTACGAGCAGTACTTC. Its translation is CASSSGTSSYEQYF.

The V call is TRBV7-2, the J call TRBJ2-3, with TRBD1 as a possible D gene (5 bases). V gave up 5 bases and J gave up 13 bases, with 19 bases separating them. Looked up from germline, CDR1 is SGHTA and CDR2 is FQGNSA. The length of the CDR3 is 13 residues. This CDR3 reads CASSPVRGRDEYF. The DNA of the CDR3 is TGTGCCAGCAGCCCCGTTAGGGGAAGAGACGAGTATTTT.

The V call is TRBV7-2, the J call TRBJ2-7, with 12 positions matching TRBD2. With 5 bases clipped from V and 4 bases from J, the junction kept 6 bases outside the gene matches. Germline V gene lookup returns CDR1 SGHTA and CDR2 FQGNSA. The CDR3 totals 15 residues. The CDR3 region has the DNA TGTGCCAGCAGCGCTAGCGGGAGGGCCGGGTACGAGCAGTACTTC. It specifies CASSASGRAGYEQYF.

The V gene is TRBV10-3, the J gene TRBJ1-3; maybe TRBD1 (6 bases). The V gene lost 5 bases and the J gene lost 0 bases, with 17 bases spanning the gap. The germline gives CDR1 ENHRY, CDR2 SYGVKD. The CDR3 covers 17 residues. This CDR3 is CAISRSRDITSGNTIYF. The DNA for the CDR3 is TGTGCCATCAGTCGGTCCCGGGACATAACCTCTGGAAACACCATATATTTT.

The CDR3 DNA is TGCGCCAGCAGCTTGGTACCAGGAGGGAACACTGAAGCTTTCTTT. It is translated as CASSLVPGGNTEAFF. The rearrangement joins TRBV5-1 to TRBJ1-1, with D hard to call. With 0 bases removed from V and 1 base from J, the gap between germline ends came to 10 bases. CDR1 and CDR2 (germline): SGHRS, YFSETQ. The CDR3 has 15 amino acids.

The V call is TRBV9, the J call TRBJ2-7; D uncertain. The ends were cut back, 0 bases at V and 2 bases at J, with 12 bases in the middle. This CDR3 region has 15 residues. Germline V gene data show CDR1 as SGDLS and CDR2 as YYNGEE. The CDR3 is CASSVEAGYTYEQYF. CDR3 in DNA: TGTGCCAGCAGCGTAGAGGCAGGATACACCTACGAGCAGTACTTC.

This rearrangement joins TRBV7-8 to TRBJ2-5, with 16 bases that match TRBD2. J gave up 6 bases and V 3 bases, and 4 bases lay outside the gene matches. From germline, CDR1 is SGHVS and CDR2 FQNEAQ. CDR3 length: 16 residues. CDR3 loop: CASSLGLAGGVKTQYF. CDR3 DNA: TGTGCCAGCAGCTTGGGACTAGCGGGAGGGGTTAAGACCCAGTACTTC. The variable domain in full, with the rest retrieved from reference TRBV7-8 and TRBJ2-5, is GAGVSQSPRYKVAKRGQDVALRCDPISGHVSLFWYQQALGQGPEFLTYFQNEAQLDKSGLPSDRFFAERPEGSVSTLKIQRTQQEDSAVYLCASSLGLAGGVKTQYFGPGTRLLVL.

In this sample, this clone turned up once. V is TRBV19 and J is TRBJ1-3; 8 bases align to TRBD1. Germline V lookup: CDR1 LNHDA, CDR2 SQIVND (reference sequence). V trimming: 5 bases; J trimming: 0 bases; junction bases outside the gene matches: 3. This CDR3 comprises 15 residues. The CDR3 coding sequence is TGTGCCAGTAGTCCGGACAGGGTCTCTGGAAACACCATATATTTT. Encoded protein: CASSPDRVSGNTIYF.

The chain joins TRBV7-9 to TRBJ2-1; 10 nucleotides line up with TRBD2. Germline V lookup: CDR1 SEHNR, CDR2 FQNEAQ (reference sequence). The V gene end was trimmed by 4 bases and the J gene end by 7 bases; junction bases not matched to a gene: 10. The CDR3 covers 16 residues. CDR3 in DNA: TGTGCCAGCAGCTATCCTAGAAGCGGGAGGGCGAATGAGCAGTTCTTC. This codes for CASSYPRSGRANEQFF.

This clone came up once. This chain connects TRBV6-6 to TRBJ1-2, with 8 bases aligning to TRBD1. The CDR3 length is 15 residues. Germline V CDR1 and CDR2: MNHNY, SVGAGI (reference sequence). V lost 4 bases and J lost 4; bases outside the gene matches: 8. Here the CDR3 reads CASSSRTGLTYGYTF. CDR3 in DNA: TGTGCCAGCAGTTCTCGGACAGGGCTTACCTATGGCTACACCTTC.

This clone was recorded only once. The genes are TRBV7-2 and TRBJ2-1; a weak D match, TRBD1 (6 bases). Germline V gene data show CDR1 as SGHTA and CDR2 as FQGNSA. The CDR3 runs to 14 residues. The V and J ends lost 6 bases and 2 bases respectively, with 11 bases between them. The CDR3 region has the DNA TGTGCCAGCAGAGGGGGATTCACCTACAATGAGCAGTTCTTC. Protein product: CASRGGFTYNEQFF.

This clone has a single count. The chain recombines TRBV19 with TRBJ2-3, with D perhaps TRBD2 (7 bases). The CDR3 is made up of 16 amino acids. Trimming took 7 bases from V and 5 from J, leaving 22 bases between them. Germline-derived CDR1 and CDR2 are LNHDA and SQIVND (reference sequence). The CDR3 here is CASTPRGSGNGDTQYF. CDR3 DNA: TGTGCCAGTACCCCGAGGGGGAGCGGGAATGGAGATACGCAGTATTTT.

The CDR3 coding sequence is TGTGCCAGCAGCTCTTACAATGAGCAGTTCTTC. Its translation: CASSSYNEQFF. This rearrangement joins TRBV5-6 to TRBJ2-1; D uncertain. The V and J ends lost 3 bases and 4 bases respectively, with 2 bases between them. The CDR3 is 11 residues long. Germline V gives CDR1 SGHDT, CDR2 YYEEEE.

The chain is built from TRBV27 and TRBJ2-7; 10 positions agree with TRBD1. The junction had 8 bases not matched to a gene; V was cut back by 5 bases and J by 4 bases. CDR1 MNHEY and CDR2 SMNVEV come from the germline V gene (reference sequence). There are 15 residues in the CDR3. The CDR3 spells CASSLAGTGDYEQYF. The CDR3 nucleotides read TGTGCCAGCAGTCTGGCCGGGACAGGGGATTACGAGCAGTACTTC.